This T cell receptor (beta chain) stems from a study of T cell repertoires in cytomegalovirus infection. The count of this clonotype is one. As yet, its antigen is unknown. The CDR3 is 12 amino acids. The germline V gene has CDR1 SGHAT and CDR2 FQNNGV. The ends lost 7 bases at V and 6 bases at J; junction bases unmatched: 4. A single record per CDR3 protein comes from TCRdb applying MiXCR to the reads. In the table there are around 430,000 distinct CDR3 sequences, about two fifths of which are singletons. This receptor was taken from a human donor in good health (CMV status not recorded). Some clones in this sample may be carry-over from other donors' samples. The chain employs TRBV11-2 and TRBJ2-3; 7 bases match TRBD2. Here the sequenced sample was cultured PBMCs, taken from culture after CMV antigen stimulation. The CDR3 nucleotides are TGTGCCAGCACCTGGGAGGGGGATACGCAGTATTTT. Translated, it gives CASTWEGDTQYF.